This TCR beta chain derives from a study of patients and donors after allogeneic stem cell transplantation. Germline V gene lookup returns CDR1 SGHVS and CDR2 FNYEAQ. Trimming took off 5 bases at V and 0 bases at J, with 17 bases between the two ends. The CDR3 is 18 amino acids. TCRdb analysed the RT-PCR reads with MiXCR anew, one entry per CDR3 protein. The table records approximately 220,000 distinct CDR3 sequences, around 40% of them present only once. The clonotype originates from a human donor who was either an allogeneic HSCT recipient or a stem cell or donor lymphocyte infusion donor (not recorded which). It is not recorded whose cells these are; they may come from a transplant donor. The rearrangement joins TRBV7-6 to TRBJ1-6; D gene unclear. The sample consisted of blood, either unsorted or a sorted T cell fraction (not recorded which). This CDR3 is CASSPGPSRSSYNSPLHF. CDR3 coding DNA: TGTGCCAGCAGCCCAGGACCGTCCAGGAGCTCCTATAATTCACCCCTCCACTTT.